One sample yielded the 19 T cell receptor beta chains listed below, sequenced in a study of shared clonotypes between healthy human individuals. Clones were sequenced by immunoSEQ multiplex PCR, and TCRdb holds only the in-frame ones, with some missing. The sample includes about 980,000 clones, roughly 72% of them seen just once. Material: memory CD4+ T cells sorted from blood. Subset described: CD45RA-negative fraction. Source of these receptors: a man aged 18 to 29 in good health.

This rearrangement joins TRBV2 to TRBJ2-3; 7 bases align to TRBD1. J gave up 2 bases and V 6 bases, and 5 bases lay outside the gene matches. CDR1 and CDR2 (germline): SNHLY, FYNNEI. The CDR3 contains 14 residues. The CDR3 sequence is CASRATGNTDTQYF. The CDR3 DNA sequence: TGTGCCAGCAGAGCGACAGGGAACACAGATACGCAGTATTTT.

The chain employs TRBV11-2 and TRBJ2-5, with 10 bases that match TRBD1. The CDR3 has 13 residues. V shed 3 bases, J shed 6 bases, and the junction held 1 base outside the gene matches. From germline, CDR1 is SGHAT and CDR2 FQNNGV. The CDR3 DNA sequence: TGTGCCAGCAGCTTTGACAGGGGGCAGACCCAGTACTTC. Amino acids: CASSFDRGQTQYF.

This clone has a handful of counts. J is TRBJ1-1 and V is TRBV7-9, with D uncertain. V lost 0 bases and J 1 base, leaving 6 bases between the germline ends. The CDR3 runs 14 residues. The V gene's germline CDR1 is SEHNR and CDR2 FQNEAQ (reference sequence). The CDR3 sequence is CASSLAFGNTEAFF. The CDR3 coding sequence is TGTGCCAGCAGCTTAGCGTTTGGGAACACTGAAGCTTTCTTT.

The chain combines TRBV5-6 with TRBJ2-7; 8 positions agree with TRBD2. Germline CDR1 SGHDT, CDR2 YYEEEE. V lost 4 bases to trimming and J lost 4 bases; unmatched junction nucleotides: 7. The CDR3 is made up of 14 amino acids. The CDR3 protein is CASSPGLGRYEQYF. The CDR3 DNA follows: TGTGCCAGCAGCCCGGGACTAGGTCGTTACGAGCAGTACTTC. Supplemented by reference TRBV5-6 and TRBJ2-7, the full variable domain reads DAGVTQSPTHLIKTRGQQVTLRCSPKSGHDTVSWYQQALGQGPQFIFQYYEEEERQRGNFPDRFSGHQFPNYSSELNVNALLLGDSALYLCASSPGLGRYEQYFGPGTRLTVT.

The sample holds a few counts of this clone. V is TRBV27 and J is TRBJ1-2, with 7 bases lining up with TRBD1. After removal of 8 bases from V and 6 bases from J, the junction contained 12 bases not matched to a gene. Per germline, CDR1 MNHEY and CDR2 SMNVEV (reference sequence). The CDR3 consists of 14 residues. CDR3 sequence (DNA): TGTGCCAGCGCTAGGGGGCAGGGGGTTAATGGCTACACCTTC. It specifies CASARGQGVNGYTF.

This chain connects TRBV18 to TRBJ1-1; D unresolved. V lost 6 bases and J 0 bases, leaving 11 bases between the germline ends. This CDR3 has 14 residues. In germline, CDR1 is KGHSH, CDR2 LQKENI. The CDR3 bases are TGTGCCAGCTCCCCCTCCACGGTGAACACTGAAGCTTTCTTT. Its protein is CASSPSTVNTEAFF.

This clone was seen a few times. The chain recombines TRBV10-1 with TRBJ1-6, with D possibly being TRBD1 (6 bases). The CDR3 has 14 residues. Deletions cut 3 bases from V and 7 bases from J, with 10 bases between. Germline V gives CDR1 WNHNN, CDR2 SYGVQD (reference sequence). CDR3 in DNA: TGCGCCAGCAGTGAACAGGGTGGGAATTCACCCCTCCACTTT. Amino acid sequence: CASSEQGGNSPLHF.

The chain uses TRBV10-3 and TRBJ1-1, with D unresolved. Germline CDR1 and CDR2: ENHRY and SYGVKD. CDR3 length: 16 residues. Trimming removed 4 bases from V and 5 bases from J, with 20 bases in between. CDR3 sequence reads: CAISAADSARATEAFF. The CDR3 region has the DNA TGTGCCATCAGTGCTGCTGATAGTGCTCGAGCAACTGAAGCTTTCTTT.

This sequence joins TRBV2 and TRBJ2-1, with 7 bases matching TRBD1. This CDR3 has 13 residues. Germline trimming cut 6 bases from V and 6 bases from J; bases unmatched to any gene: 5. The germline CDR1 and CDR2 sequences are SNHLY and FYNNEI. Here the CDR3 DNA reads TGTGCCAGCAGATCCGGGACAGTCAATGAGCAGTTCTTC. It codes for CASRSGTVNEQFF. The full variable domain, completed using reference TRBV2 and TRBJ2-1, is EPEVTQTPSHQVTQMGQEVILRCVPISNHLYFYWYRQILGQKVEFLVSFYNNEISEKSEIFDDQFSVERPDGSNFTLKIRSTKLEDSAMYFCASRSGTVNEQFFGPGTRLTVL.

In the case of this clone: A read error may produce the germline difference seen at one junction end. V and J are TRBV30 and TRBJ1-2, with 10 bases matching TRBD1. The CDR3 contains 13 residues. The germline V gene encodes CDR1 GTSNPN and CDR2 SVGIG (reference sequence). CDR3 DNA sequence: TGTGCCTGGAGACGGAGCGACAGGGGGCCGCCAGGTTTC. Its protein product is CAWRRSDRGPPGF.

The chain employs TRBV11-2 and TRBJ1-1, with 8 bases aligning to TRBD1. Per the germline V gene, CDR1 is SGHAT and CDR2 is FQNNGV. The V gene end was trimmed by 4 bases and the J gene end by 1 base; junction bases not matched to a gene: 5. The CDR3 loop spans 15 amino acids. The CDR3 nucleotides read TGTGCCAGCAGCTCCGGACAGGGAGGGAACACTGAAGCTTTCTTT. Encoded protein: CASSSGQGGNTEAFF.

The V and J genes are TRBV18 and TRBJ2-5; 7 bases agree with TRBD1. Trimming removed 8 bases from V and 4 bases from J; junction bases left unmatched: 7. The germline gives CDR1 KGHSH, CDR2 LQKENI. The CDR3 is 13 residues long. CDR3 in amino acids: CASHTGVGETQYF. The CDR3 bases are TGTGCCAGCCATACAGGGGTGGGAGAGACCCAGTACTTC. The variable domain in full, completed from reference TRBV18 and TRBJ2-5, reads NAGVMQNPRHLVRRRGQEARLRCSPMKGHSHVYWYRQLPEEGLKFMVYLQKENIIDESGMPKERFSAEFPKEGPSILRIQQVVRGDSAAYFCASHTGVGETQYFGPGTRLLVL.

V is TRBV5-1 and J is TRBJ2-5; TRBD2 aligns across 11 bases. This CDR3 region has 15 residues. The V gene's germline CDR1 is SGHRS and CDR2 YFSETQ. Losses at the gene ends were 2 bases for V and 4 bases for J; bases not matched to a gene: 4. This chain's CDR3 is CASSFSGGAPETQYF. In nucleotides, the CDR3 is TGCGCCAGCAGCTTTAGCGGGGGGGCCCCAGAGACCCAGTACTTC.

V usage is TRBV5-8 and J usage is TRBJ1-2, with unresolved D. Germline assignment: CDR1 SGHTS and CDR2 YDEGEE. The V end lost 5 bases, the J end lost 4 bases, and 9 bases lay between the germline ends. CDR3 length: 12 amino acids. Written as DNA, the CDR3 is TGTGCCAGCAGTCGAGGACCCTATGGCTACACCTTC. This codes for CASSRGPYGYTF.

The V and J genes are TRBV7-2 and TRBJ1-2; D possibly corresponds to TRBD1 (5 bases). Trimming cost V 1 base and J 6 bases, with 12 bases left between them. The CDR3 runs to 14 residues. Germline V gene lookup returns CDR1 SGHTA and CDR2 FQGNSA. CDR3 protein: CASSLGDFSHGYTF. For the CDR3, the DNA is TGTGCCAGCAGCTTAGGGGACTTCTCTCATGGCTACACCTTC.

The CDR3: CASPHPERKNTGELFF. CDR3 DNA: TGTGCCAGCCCCCACCCTGAGCGAAAGAACACCGGGGAGCTGTTTTTT. This chain joins TRBV21-1 and TRBJ2-2; the DNA was not used to check the table's D call, TRBD2. TRBV21-1 counts as a pseudogene. The CDR3 sequence is 16 residues long.

This clone was observed a handful of times. The chain links TRBV2 to TRBJ1-1; the match to TRBD1 covers 7 bases. V dropped 8 bases and J dropped 3; count of bases not matched to a gene: 6. The V gene's germline CDR1 is SNHLY and CDR2 FYNNEI. The CDR3 has 13 residues. CDR3 in DNA: TGTGCCAGCGAGGGGGCGCGAGACACTGAAGCTTTCTTT. The encoded protein is CASEGARDTEAFF.

The chain links TRBV7-2 to TRBJ2-5, with 8 bases identical to TRBD2. The J segment lost 4 bases and the V segment lost 5 bases, leaving 3 bases of the junction unmatched. This CDR3 comprises 13 residues. The germline gives CDR1 SGHTA, CDR2 FQGNSA. The CDR3: CASSRGGLETQYF. The DNA for the CDR3 is TGTGCCAGCAGCCGCGGGGGGTTAGAGACCCAGTACTTC.

V gene TRBV12-5 combines with J gene TRBJ2-1, with 10 positions matching TRBD2. Germline loops: CDR1 LGHNT, CDR2 FRNRAP. The trim removed 3 bases at V and 0 bases at J, leaving 11 bases unmatched. This CDR3 contains 19 residues. The CDR3 region has the DNA TGTGCTAGTGGTTTCTACCCGAAACAGCGGGAGGGCTCCTACAATGAGCAGTTCTTC. As protein: CASGFYPKQREGSYNEQFF.